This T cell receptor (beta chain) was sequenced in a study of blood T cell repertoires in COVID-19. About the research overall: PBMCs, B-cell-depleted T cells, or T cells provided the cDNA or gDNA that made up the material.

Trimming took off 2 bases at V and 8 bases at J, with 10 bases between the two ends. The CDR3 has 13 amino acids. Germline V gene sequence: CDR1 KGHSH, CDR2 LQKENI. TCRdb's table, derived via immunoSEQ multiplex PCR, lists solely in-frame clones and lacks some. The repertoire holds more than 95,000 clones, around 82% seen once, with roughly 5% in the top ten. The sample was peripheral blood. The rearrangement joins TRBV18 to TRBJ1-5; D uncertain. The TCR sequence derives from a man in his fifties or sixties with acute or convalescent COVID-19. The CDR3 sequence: CASSPDLEKPQHF. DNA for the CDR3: TGTGCCAGCTCACCAGATTTAGAGAAGCCCCAGCATTTT.